This TCR beta chain was profiled in a study of shared clonotypes between healthy human individuals. Across the study: Donor composition was a couple of women and three men, aged 18 to 49.

This clone was seen only a few times. Antigen specificity is unknown. The germline gives CDR1 ENHRY, CDR2 SYGVKD. Deletions cut 6 bases from V and 3 bases from J, with 15 bases between. This CDR3 region has 14 residues. Sequencing was performed with immunoSEQ multiplex PCR; in TCRdb, only in-frame clones are kept and a portion is missing. The table has 650,000 to 800,000 clones, 72% seen once; the top ten hold around 1.8%. Regarding the study as a whole: For naive CD4 cells, around 5% of clonotypes were shared across a handful of donors.

The receptor was derived from a woman aged 25 to 39 in good health. The chain employs TRBV10-3 and TRBJ2-7; tentative D call: TRBD2 (6 bases). The sequencing sample was made of memory CD4+ T cells sorted from blood. Subset in this sample: CD45RA-negative fraction. The CDR3 here is CAISGTGLGYEQYF. CDR3 bases: TGTGCCATCAGCGGGACTGGGCTTGGCTACGAGCAGTACTTC.